These T cell receptor beta chains were read from a single sample in a study of cytomegalovirus exposure and HLA in healthy donors. This table comes from immunoSEQ multiplex PCR, and its TCRdb copy is limited to in-frame clones, with some not included. This sample carries 100,000 or so clones, 70% to 80% of them seen once, and the ten largest clones take about 2.2%. The specimen sequenced was PBMCs. Receptors originate from a man aged 25-45 years in good health and CMV-seronegative. The CDR3 runs from the conserved cysteine through the conserved F or W. The D gene is left open where the match is weak. The size of a clone is reported for some rows only, either as once, few or many, or as a class for expanded clones.

clone_size d_call j_call v_call cdr3_length cdr3_aa cdr3_nt
. TRBD2 TRBJ2-7 TRBV11-2 14 CASSMGGDAYEQYF TGTGCCAGCAGTATGGGAGGGGATGCATACGAGCAGTACTTC
. . TRBJ1-1 TRBV10-2 13 CASSEGRNTEAFF TGCGCCAGCAGTGAGGGGAGGAACACTGAAGCTTTCTTT
once . TRBJ2-7 TRBV2 12 CASTTTGYEQYF TGTGCCAGCACCACGACAGGCTACGAGCAGTACTTC
. . TRBJ2-1 TRBV14 13 CASRTAGRNEQFF TGTGCCAGCAGAACCGCGGGACGCAATGAGCAGTTCTTC
few TRBD2 TRBJ2-2 TRBV5-6 16 CASSTRVAGVTGELFF TGTGCCAGCAGCACAAGGGTAGCGGGAGTTACCGGGGAGCTGTTTTTT
. TRBD2 TRBJ2-1 TRBV19 16 CASSMAGTSGNTEQFF TGTGCCAGTAGTATGGCCGGGACTAGCGGGAATACCGAGCAGTTCTTC
. TRBD1 TRBJ1-5 TRBV6-6 15 CASRPQGVFNQPQHF TGTGCCAGCAGGCCTCAGGGGGTCTTCAATCAGCCCCAGCATTTT
few TRBD1 TRBJ1-1 TRBV10-3 12 CATRTGATEAFF TGTGCCACAAGGACAGGGGCCACTGAAGCTTTCTTT
. . TRBJ1-6 TRBV7-2 14 CASSARHVFSPLHF TGTGCCAGCAGCGCCCGACACGTGTTTTCACCCCTCCACTTT
. TRBD1 TRBJ2-5 TRBV28 14 CASSSGQGQETQYF TGTGCCAGCAGTAGCGGACAGGGTCAAGAGACCCAGTACTTC
few . TRBJ2-6 TRBV6-1 16 CASSERRHSGANVLTF TGTGCCAGCAGTGAACGGAGGCACTCTGGGGCCAACGTCCTGACTTTC
. TRBD1 TRBJ2-2 TRBV28 15 CASSLRDRLTGELFF TGTGCCAGCAGTTTACGGGACAGGTTGACCGGGGAGCTGTTTTTT